This TCR beta chain comes out of a study of regulatory T cells in long-lasting Graves disease. About the study: Positive TSH receptor antibodies alongside over 5 years of antithyroid drugs were what marked Graves' disease as persistent. The study's findings and limits: Owing to a sample size that was small, accuracy may have been reduced.

Arm-PCR of CDR3 regions and iRepertoire HTBI primers were the basis on which TCR beta libraries were built. Each CDR3 protein is one row after TCRdb ran MiXCR on the multiplex PCR reads. The sample shows more than 300,000 distinct CDR3 sequences, 20% to 25% of them seen only once. Concerning this clonotype itself: The antigen is not known.

The time point is: persistent/refractory GD, antithyroid drugs over 5 years with positive TRAb. Extracted RNA from PBMCs served as the source of the TCR library. It was an endocrinology department in Xi'an, China, that provided the patients. The input for sequencing was peripheral blood mononuclear cells (PBMCs), taken when the disease was refractory, from a patient treated with antithyroid drugs. The sequence came from a middle-aged woman with Graves disease.

The CDR3 DNA reads as TGTGCCAGCTCACCAGACTTAGGAGCGACCTACGAGCAGTACTTC. Protein product: CASSPDLGATYEQYF. This chain joins TRBV18 and TRBJ2-7; D remains unclear. The CDR3 runs to 15 residues. The V and J ends lost 2 bases and 2 bases respectively, with 13 bases between them. The germline gives CDR1 KGHSH, CDR2 LQKENI.